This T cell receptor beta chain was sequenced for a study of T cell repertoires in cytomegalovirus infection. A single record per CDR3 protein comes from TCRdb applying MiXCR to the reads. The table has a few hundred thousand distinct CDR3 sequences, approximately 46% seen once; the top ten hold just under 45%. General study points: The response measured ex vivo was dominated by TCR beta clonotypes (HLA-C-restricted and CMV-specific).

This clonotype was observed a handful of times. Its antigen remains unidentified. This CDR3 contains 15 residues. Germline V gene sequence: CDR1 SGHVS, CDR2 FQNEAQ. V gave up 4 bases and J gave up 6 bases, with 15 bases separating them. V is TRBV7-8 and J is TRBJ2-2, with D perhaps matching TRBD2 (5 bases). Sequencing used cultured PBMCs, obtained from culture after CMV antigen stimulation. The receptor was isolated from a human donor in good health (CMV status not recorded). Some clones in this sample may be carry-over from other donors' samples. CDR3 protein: CASSYRGDPAGELFF. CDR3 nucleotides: TGTGCCAGCAGCTACCGGGGTGACCCCGCCGGGGAGCTGTTTTTT.